The T cell receptor beta chain under discussion was sequenced for a study of beta chain features in type 1 diabetes. Trimming stripped 4 bases from V and 5 bases from J, with 19 bases between. This CDR3 region has 16 residues. From germline, CDR1 is MNHNS and CDR2 SASEGT. As to this clone: Its specificity is not known.

Since all of the isolated RNA was reverse transcribed, expressed TCRB transcripts were what got sequenced. The protocol was immunoSEQ multiplex PCR, while the TCRdb copy is restricted to in-frame clones and leaves out a portion. In the table there are 350,000 to 450,000 clones, approximately 13% of which are singletons. Study results and caveats: Patients with type 1 diabetes showed fewer VDJ junction insertions and more deletions. Within patients, naive, central memory and Treg TCRB repertoires seemed more similar than within healthy donors.

The chain recombines TRBV6-1 with TRBJ2-3; possible D gene TRBD2, 6 bases. The sequence was collected from a man under 40 in good health. The sequenced material came from naive CD4+ T cells from blood. The CDR3 sequence is CASSAQSGWWGDTQYF. In nucleotides, the CDR3 is TGTGCCAGCAGTGCCCAGAGCGGGTGGTGGGGAGATACGCAGTATTTT.